The T cell receptor (beta chain) described here comes from a study of early stage breast cancer tumors. Libraries were prepared by immunoSEQ multiplex PCR; TCRdb keeps only in-frame clonotypes and omits some of them. The data hold about 1,500 clones, with around 77% observed a single time. Study-wide points: Blood repertoires resembled normal breast more than tumor. Compared with adjacent normal breast, tumors showed about 2.4-fold denser, more clonal T cells.

CDR1 and CDR2 from the germline V gene are MNHNS and SASEGT. Trimming stripped 2 bases from V and 9 bases from J, with 17 bases between. The CDR3 spans 15 residues. Tissue for this sample was collected roughly 1.9-4.5 cm from the breast tumor. Details on this clone: Its antigen is undetermined.

This clonotype originated in a person aged 45 to 60 with breast cancer. Sequenced material: normal breast tissue next to the tumor. The chain recombines TRBV6-1 with TRBJ2-1, with D perhaps matching TRBD1 or TRBD2 (6 bases each). The CDR3 loop is CASSERGDKRLEQFF. The CDR3 nucleotides read TGTGCCAGCAGTGAAAGGGGGGACAAGAGGCTTGAGCAGTTCTTC.